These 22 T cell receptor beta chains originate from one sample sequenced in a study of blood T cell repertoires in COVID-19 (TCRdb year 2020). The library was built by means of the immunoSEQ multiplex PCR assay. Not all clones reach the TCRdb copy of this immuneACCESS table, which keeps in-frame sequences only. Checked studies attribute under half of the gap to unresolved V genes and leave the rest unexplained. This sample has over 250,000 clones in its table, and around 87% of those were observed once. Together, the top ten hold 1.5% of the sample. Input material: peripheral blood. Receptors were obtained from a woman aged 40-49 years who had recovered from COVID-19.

This chain's CDR3 is CATSRKQGMNTEAFF. The CDR3 nucleotides read TGTGCCACCAGCAGGAAACAGGGTATGAACACTGAAGCTTTCTTT. The rearrangement uses TRBV15 and TRBJ1-1; D perhaps matches TRBD1 (6 bases). Germline V gene lookup returns CDR1 LNHNV and CDR2 YYDKDF (reference sequence). V was pared by 3 bases and J by 0 bases, with 11 bases between. The CDR3 has 15 amino acids.

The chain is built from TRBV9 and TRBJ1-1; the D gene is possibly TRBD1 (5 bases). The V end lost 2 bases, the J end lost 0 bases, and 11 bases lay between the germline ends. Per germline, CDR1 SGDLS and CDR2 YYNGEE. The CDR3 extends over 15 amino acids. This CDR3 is CASSVVQGLNTEAFF. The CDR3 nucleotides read TGTGCCAGCAGCGTTGTCCAGGGCCTGAACACTGAAGCTTTCTTT.

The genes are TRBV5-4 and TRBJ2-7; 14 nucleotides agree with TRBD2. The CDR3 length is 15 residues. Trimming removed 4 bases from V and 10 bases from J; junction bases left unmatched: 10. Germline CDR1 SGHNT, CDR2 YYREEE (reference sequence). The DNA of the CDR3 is TGTGCCAGCAGCCCACCCGGGACTAGCGGGGGTGAACAGTACTTC. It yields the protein CASSPPGTSGGEQYF.

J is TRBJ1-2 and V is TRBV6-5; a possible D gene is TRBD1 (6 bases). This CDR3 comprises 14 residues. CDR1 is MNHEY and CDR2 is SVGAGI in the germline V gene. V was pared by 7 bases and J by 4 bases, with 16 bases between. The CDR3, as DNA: TGTGCCAGCACCAGGGGTTACTTCCGCTATGGCTACACCTTC. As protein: CASTRGYFRYGYTF.

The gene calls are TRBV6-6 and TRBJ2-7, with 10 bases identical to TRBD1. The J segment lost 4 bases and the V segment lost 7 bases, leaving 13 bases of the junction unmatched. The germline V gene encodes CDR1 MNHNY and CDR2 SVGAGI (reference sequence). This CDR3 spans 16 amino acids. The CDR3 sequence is CASNPRPGQGKYEQYF. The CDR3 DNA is TGTGCCAGCAACCCCCGGCCGGGACAGGGGAAGTACGAGCAGTACTTC.

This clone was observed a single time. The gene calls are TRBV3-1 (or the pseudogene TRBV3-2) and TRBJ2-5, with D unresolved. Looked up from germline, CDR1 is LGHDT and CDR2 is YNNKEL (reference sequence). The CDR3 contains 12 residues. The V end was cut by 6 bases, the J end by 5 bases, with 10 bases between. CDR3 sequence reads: CASSLTPETQYF. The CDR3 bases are TGTGCCAGCAGTCTTACTCCGGAGACCCAGTACTTC.

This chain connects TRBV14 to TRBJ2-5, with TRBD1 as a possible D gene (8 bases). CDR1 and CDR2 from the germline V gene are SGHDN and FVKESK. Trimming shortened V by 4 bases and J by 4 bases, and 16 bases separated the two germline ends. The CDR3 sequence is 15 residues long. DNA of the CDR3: TGTGCCAGCAGCCCCCGGACAGGGAGGGGAGAGACCCAGTACTTC. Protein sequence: CASSPRTGRGETQYF.

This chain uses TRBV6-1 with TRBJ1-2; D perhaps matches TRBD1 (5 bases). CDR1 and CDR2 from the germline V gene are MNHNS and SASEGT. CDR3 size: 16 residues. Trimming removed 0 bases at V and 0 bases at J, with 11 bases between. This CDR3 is CASSEAGGVANYGYTF. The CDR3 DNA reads TGTGCCAGCAGTGAAGCCGGGGGGGTAGCTAACTATGGCTACACCTTC.

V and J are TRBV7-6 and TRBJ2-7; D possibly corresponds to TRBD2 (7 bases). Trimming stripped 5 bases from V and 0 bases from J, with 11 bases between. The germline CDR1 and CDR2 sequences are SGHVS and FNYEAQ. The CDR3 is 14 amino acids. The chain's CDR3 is CASSNGGRSYEQYF. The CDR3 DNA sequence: TGTGCCAGCAGCAACGGGGGGCGCTCCTACGAGCAGTACTTC. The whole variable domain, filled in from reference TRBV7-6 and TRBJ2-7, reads GAGVSQSPRYKVTKRGQDVALRCDPISGHVSLYWYRQALGQGPEFLTYFNYEAQQDKSGLPNDRFSAERPEGSISTLTIQRTEQRDSAMYRCASSNGGRSYEQYFGPGTRLTVT.

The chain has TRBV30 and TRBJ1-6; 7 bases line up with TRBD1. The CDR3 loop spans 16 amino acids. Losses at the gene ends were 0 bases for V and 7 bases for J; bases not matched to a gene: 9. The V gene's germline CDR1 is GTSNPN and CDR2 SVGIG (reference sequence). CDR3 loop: CAWSVRWDRQNSPLHF. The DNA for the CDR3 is TGTGCCTGGAGTGTACGATGGGACAGACAAAATTCACCCCTCCACTTT.

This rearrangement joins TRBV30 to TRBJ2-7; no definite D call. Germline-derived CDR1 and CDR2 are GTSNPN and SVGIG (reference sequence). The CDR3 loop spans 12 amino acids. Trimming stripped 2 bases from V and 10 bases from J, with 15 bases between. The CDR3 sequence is CAWSKGFGPQYF. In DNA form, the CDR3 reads TGTGCCTGGAGTAAAGGTTTTGGGCCCCAGTACTTC.

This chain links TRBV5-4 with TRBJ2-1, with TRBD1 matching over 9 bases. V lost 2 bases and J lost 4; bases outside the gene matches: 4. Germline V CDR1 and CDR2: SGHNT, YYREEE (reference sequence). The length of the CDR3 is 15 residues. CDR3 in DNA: TGTGCCAGCAGCTTCCGGGACAGGGAGTACAATGAGCAGTTCTTC. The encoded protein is CASSFRDREYNEQFF. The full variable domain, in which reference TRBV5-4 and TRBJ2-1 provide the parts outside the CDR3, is ETGVTQSPTHLIKTRGQQVTLRCSSQSGHNTVSWYQQALGQGPQFIFQYYREEENGRGNFPPRFSGLQFPNYSSELNVNALELDDSALYLCASSFRDREYNEQFFGPGTRLTVL.

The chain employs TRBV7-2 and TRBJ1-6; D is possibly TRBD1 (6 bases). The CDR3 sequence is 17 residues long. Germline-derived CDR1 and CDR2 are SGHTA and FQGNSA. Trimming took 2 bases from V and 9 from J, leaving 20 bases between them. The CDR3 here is CASSLLYPATGRSPLHF. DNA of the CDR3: TGTGCCAGCAGCTTACTTTACCCGGCAACAGGGCGTTCACCCCTCCACTTT.

The CDR3 DNA reads as TGTGCCAGCAGCTTTACTAGCGGGGGGGTTCGGGTCACAGATACGCAGTATTTT. Its translation: CASSFTSGGVRVTDTQYF. The chain links TRBV11-2 to TRBJ2-3, with TRBD2 matching over 13 bases. The CDR3 totals 18 residues. V shed 3 bases and J 2 bases; nucleotides not matched to a gene: 8. Germline V gene lookup returns CDR1 SGHAT and CDR2 FQNNGV.

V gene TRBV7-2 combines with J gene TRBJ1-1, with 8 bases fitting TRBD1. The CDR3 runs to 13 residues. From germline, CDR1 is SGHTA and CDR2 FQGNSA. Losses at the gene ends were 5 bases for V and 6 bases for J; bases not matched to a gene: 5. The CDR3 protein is CASSLGQVSEAFF. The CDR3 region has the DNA TGTGCCAGCAGCCTGGGACAGGTGTCTGAAGCTTTCTTT.

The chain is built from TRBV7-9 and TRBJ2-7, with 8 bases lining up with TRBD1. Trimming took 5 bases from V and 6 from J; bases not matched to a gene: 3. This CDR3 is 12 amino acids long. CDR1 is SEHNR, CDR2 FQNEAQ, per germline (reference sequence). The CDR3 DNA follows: TGTGCCAGCAGCAGGACAGGGTCCGAGCAGTACTTC. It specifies CASSRTGSEQYF.

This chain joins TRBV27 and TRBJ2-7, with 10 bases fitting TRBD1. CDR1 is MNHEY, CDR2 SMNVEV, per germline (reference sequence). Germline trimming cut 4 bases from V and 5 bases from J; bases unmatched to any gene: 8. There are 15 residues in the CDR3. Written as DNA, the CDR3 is TGTGCCAGCAGTTCCGAGGGGACAGGGGTCCACGAGCAGTACTTC. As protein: CASSSEGTGVHEQYF.

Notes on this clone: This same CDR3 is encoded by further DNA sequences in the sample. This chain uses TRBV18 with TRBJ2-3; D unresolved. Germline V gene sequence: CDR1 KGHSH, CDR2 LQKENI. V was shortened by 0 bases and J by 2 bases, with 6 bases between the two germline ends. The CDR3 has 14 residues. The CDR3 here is CASSPPTNTDTQYF. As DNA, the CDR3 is TGTGCCAGCTCACCACCCACTAACACAGATACGCAGTATTTT.

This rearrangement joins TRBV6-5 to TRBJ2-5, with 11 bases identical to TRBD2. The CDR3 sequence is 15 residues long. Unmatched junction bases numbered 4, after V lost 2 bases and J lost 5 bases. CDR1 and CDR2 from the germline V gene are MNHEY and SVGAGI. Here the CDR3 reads CASSYVGTSGETQYF. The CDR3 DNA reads TGTGCCAGCAGTTACGTCGGGACTAGCGGCGAGACCCAGTACTTC.

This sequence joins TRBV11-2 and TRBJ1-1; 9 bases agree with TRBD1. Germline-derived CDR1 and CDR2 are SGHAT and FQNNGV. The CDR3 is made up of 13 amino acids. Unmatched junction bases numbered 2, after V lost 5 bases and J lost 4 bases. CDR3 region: CASSADRGTEAFF. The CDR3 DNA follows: TGTGCCAGCAGCGCGGACAGGGGCACTGAAGCTTTCTTT.

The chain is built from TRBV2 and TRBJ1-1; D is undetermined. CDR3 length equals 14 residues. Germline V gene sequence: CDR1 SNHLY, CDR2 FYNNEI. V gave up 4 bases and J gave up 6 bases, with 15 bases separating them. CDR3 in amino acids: CASSGRLPNPEAFF. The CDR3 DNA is TGTGCCAGCAGTGGCCGACTTCCTAACCCTGAAGCTTTCTTT.

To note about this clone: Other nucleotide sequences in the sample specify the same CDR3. For the CDR3, the DNA is TGTGCCAGCAGTTTTATAGGAGGGACTGAAGCTTTCTTT. Protein sequence: CASSFIGGTEAFF. The rearrangement links TRBV27 to TRBJ1-1; D uncertain. Germline V CDR1 and CDR2: MNHEY, SMNVEV (reference sequence). The CDR3 totals 13 residues. V lost 3 bases and J 5 bases, leaving 10 bases between the germline ends.